A single sample is the source of the 29 T cell receptor beta chains below, sequenced in a study of blood T cell repertoires in COVID-19. Data came from immunoSEQ multiplex PCR; TCRdb stores just in-frame clones and leaves some out. The sample consists of roughly 26,000 clones, roughly four fifths of them appearing once. The material sequenced was peripheral blood. The receptors were sampled from a human donor in a cohort sampled during active COVID-19.

J is TRBJ1-2 and V is TRBV29-1, with 7 bases aligning to TRBD1. With V trimmed by 3 bases and J by 0 bases, 1 base remained unmatched. Germline V gives CDR1 SQVTM, CDR2 ANQGSEA. The CDR3 consists of 13 residues. This CDR3 is CSVDQGANYGYTF. The DNA of the CDR3 is TGCAGCGTTGATCAGGGGGCTAACTATGGCTACACCTTC.

J is TRBJ2-7 and V is TRBV7-9; D might be TRBD2 (6 bases). The CDR3 runs to 14 residues. The ends were cut back, 8 bases at V and 0 bases at J, with 14 bases in the middle. Germline V lookup: CDR1 SEHNR, CDR2 FQNEAQ (reference sequence). In DNA, the CDR3 is TGTGCCAGCGCTAGCGCTCCCCGCTCCTACGAGCAGTACTTC. Translation: CASASAPRSYEQYF.

The chain carries TRBV6-6 and TRBJ1-1, with D maybe TRBD1 (6 bases). The CDR3 has 14 amino acids. The ends were cut back, 6 bases at V and 1 base at J, with 12 bases in the middle. Germline V CDR1 and CDR2: MNHNY, SVGAGI (reference sequence). CDR3 sequence reads: CASRPPGQNTEAFF. The CDR3 coding sequence is TGTGCCAGCAGACCTCCGGGACAGAACACTGAAGCTTTCTTT.

This chain links TRBV4-3 with TRBJ2-2, with 7 bases identical to TRBD1. Germline CDR1 and CDR2: LGHNA and YSLEER. The CDR3 is made up of 16 amino acids. The junction had 2 bases not matched to a gene; V was cut back by 0 bases and J by 1 base. CDR3 DNA sequence: TGCGCCAGCAGCCAAGACGGGACAGTGAACACCGGGGAGCTGTTTTTT. Translating it yields CASSQDGTVNTGELFF.

This chain joins TRBV28 and TRBJ2-7, with TRBD1 matching over 8 bases. This CDR3 is built from 15 residues. V trimming: 3 bases; J trimming: 3 bases; junction bases outside the gene matches: 7. In germline, CDR1 is MDHEN, CDR2 SYDVKM. The CDR3 protein is CASSLSGTGYYEQYF. CDR3 nucleotide sequence: TGTGCCAGCAGTTTGAGTGGGACAGGATACTACGAGCAGTACTTC.

V and J are TRBV4-1 and TRBJ1-1; 7 bases fit TRBD1. The junction had 8 bases not matched to a gene; V was cut back by 6 bases and J by 4 bases. This CDR3 has 14 amino acids. Germline V gives CDR1 MGHRA, CDR2 YSYEKL. DNA for the CDR3: TGCGCCAGCAGTTTACAGGGGATCGGCACTGAAGCTTTCTTT. Translation gives CASSLQGIGTEAFF.

The chain has TRBV30 and TRBJ1-2; D gene ambiguous. V dropped 5 bases and J dropped 4 bases, with 8 bases sitting between them. The CDR3 has 11 residues. Germline CDR1 GTSNPN, CDR2 SVGIG (reference sequence). This CDR3 reads CAWSRAYGYTF. The CDR3 DNA sequence: TGTGCCTGGTCTCGCGCCTATGGCTACACCTTC.

The J gene is TRBJ1-3, the V gene TRBV6-6; TRBD1 matches at 7 bases. V trimming: 8 bases; J trimming: 1 base; junction bases outside the gene matches: 5. This CDR3 contains 14 residues. The germline V gene has CDR1 MNHNY and CDR2 SVGAGI (reference sequence). The CDR3 nucleotides read TGTGCCAGCTGGCGCAGGGGGTCTGGAAACACCATATATTTT. Amino acids: CASWRRGSGNTIYF.

The chain has TRBV2 and TRBJ1-5, with D unresolved. The V gene lost 3 bases and the J gene lost 6 bases, with 6 bases spanning the gap. The germline CDR1 and CDR2 sequences are SNHLY and FYNNEI. The CDR3 runs 12 residues. The CDR3 spells CASSDQRQPQHF. The CDR3 bases are TGTGCCAGCAGTGACCAGCGTCAGCCCCAGCATTTT. The variable domain in full, completed from reference TRBV2 and TRBJ1-5, reads EPEVTQTPSHQVTQMGQEVILRCVPISNHLYFYWYRQILGQKVEFLVSFYNNEISEKSEIFDDQFSVERPDGSNFTLKIRSTKLEDSAMYFCASSDQRQPQHFGDGTRLSIL.

The genes are TRBV10-3 and TRBJ2-1; 8 bases are shared with TRBD2. The J segment lost 4 bases and the V segment lost 3 bases, leaving 2 bases of the junction unmatched. The CDR3 has 14 residues. CDR1 and CDR2 (germline): ENHRY, SYGVKD. As DNA, the CDR3 is TGTGCCATCAGTGAAGCGGGGGAATACAATGAGCAGTTCTTC. It yields the protein CAISEAGEYNEQFF.

The chain employs TRBV7-9 and TRBJ1-3; unclear D gene. With 5 bases removed from V and 0 bases from J, the gap between germline ends came to 11 bases. From germline, CDR1 is SEHNR and CDR2 FQNEAQ (reference sequence). CDR3 length: 15 amino acids. This CDR3 is CASSTGFPSGNTIYF. Here the CDR3 DNA reads TGTGCCAGCAGCACGGGGTTCCCCTCTGGAAACACCATATATTTT.

This chain joins TRBV12-5 and TRBJ2-1, with D hard to call. CDR1 LGHNT and CDR2 FRNRAP come from the germline V gene. V was pared by 1 base and J by 3 bases, with 4 bases between. This CDR3 comprises 13 residues. In DNA, the CDR3 is TGTGCTAGTGGTTTGGAATACTACAATGAGCAGTTCTTC. Translated, it gives CASGLEYYNEQFF.

The chain couples TRBV6-1 to TRBJ2-1; 11 bases are shared with TRBD2. V was clipped by 3 bases and J by 2 bases; unmatched bases: 0. The CDR3 totals 15 residues. CDR1 and CDR2 (germline): MNHNS, SASEGT. The CDR3 loop is CASSETSGAYNEQFF. The CDR3 coding sequence is TGTGCCAGCAGTGAGACTAGCGGGGCCTACAATGAGCAGTTCTTC.

V usage is TRBV7-2 and J usage is TRBJ1-5; the D is unclear. Per germline, CDR1 SGHTA and CDR2 FQGNSA. V lost 5 bases and J lost 0, with 5 bases in between. This CDR3 has 13 residues. The CDR3 spells CASSTSSNQPQHF. Here the CDR3 DNA reads TGTGCCAGCAGCACTAGTAGCAATCAGCCCCAGCATTTT.

The chain carries TRBV25-1 and TRBJ1-3; D may be TRBD1 (5 bases). Germline values: CDR1 MGHDK, CDR2 SYGVNS. This CDR3 region has 14 residues. Trimming removed 3 bases at V and 4 bases at J, with 10 bases between. The CDR3: CASSDKGHGNTIYF. The CDR3 DNA follows: TGTGCCAGCAGTGACAAGGGGCACGGAAACACCATATATTTT. The full variable domain, in which reference TRBV25-1 and TRBJ1-3 provide the parts outside the CDR3, is EADIYQTPRYLVIGTGKKITLECSQTMGHDKMYWYQQDPGMELHLIHYSYGVNSTEKGDLSSESTVSRIRTEHFPLTLESARPSHTSQYLCASSDKGHGNTIYFGEGSWLTVV.

The chain employs TRBV13 and TRBJ2-1, with D possibly TRBD2 on 6 matching bases. Germline loops: CDR1 PRHDT, CDR2 FYEKMQ (reference sequence). V lost 3 bases and J 5 bases, leaving 11 bases between the germline ends. The CDR3 extends over 14 amino acids. The CDR3 region is CASSLRGRHNEQFF. In DNA, the CDR3 is TGTGCCAGCAGCTTGCGGGGCCGTCACAATGAGCAGTTCTTC.

The chain carries TRBV10-3 and TRBJ1-4; D remains unclear. Trimming left V 4 bases short and J 6 bases short, with 12 bases between. The CDR3 covers 14 residues. The germline CDR1 and CDR2 sequences are ENHRY and SYGVKD. Here the CDR3 DNA reads TGTGCCATCAGTGCCGGCCGAGACTATGAAAAACTGTTTTTT. Protein sequence: CAISAGRDYEKLFF.

The rearrangement joins TRBV5-4 to TRBJ2-2, with a tentative D call TRBD2 (6 bases). With 4 bases removed from V and 2 bases from J, the gap between germline ends came to 18 bases. The CDR3 totals 17 residues. Germline CDR1 is SGHNT and CDR2 is YYREEE (reference sequence). This CDR3 is CASSPRGGTGNTGELFF. DNA of the CDR3: TGTGCCAGCAGCCCCCGTGGGGGGACGGGCAACACCGGGGAGCTGTTTTTT.

The J gene is TRBJ2-1, the V gene TRBV24-1; TRBD1 might be the D (6 bases). V lost 3 bases and J 8 bases, leaving 13 bases between the germline ends. The CDR3 runs to 14 residues. The germline CDR1 and CDR2 sequences are KGHDR and SFDVKD. The CDR3 coding sequence is TGTGCCACCAGTGATACAGGGTCAAACCATGAGCAGTTCTTC. It codes for CATSDTGSNHEQFF.

The chain recombines TRBV5-1 with TRBJ1-1; 8 bases line up with TRBD1. CDR1 and CDR2 from the germline V gene are SGHRS and YFSETQ. The CDR3 contains 16 residues. Trimming cost V 6 bases and J 4 bases; bases outside gene matches: 14. The CDR3 region is CASKYGTTGEGTEAFF. The CDR3 region has the DNA TGCGCCAGCAAATACGGTACGACAGGGGAGGGCACTGAAGCTTTCTTT.

This clone was found a few times. The chain combines TRBV3-1 (or the pseudogene TRBV3-2) with TRBJ2-7; D perhaps matches TRBD1 (6 bases). Germline assignment: CDR1 LGHDT and CDR2 YNNKEL (reference sequence). The germline V and J ends were trimmed by 1 base and 2 bases, with 30 bases remaining between them. The CDR3 is 21 residues long. The CDR3: CASSQVKNPRTAGYQTYEQYF. In DNA, the CDR3 is TGTGCCAGCAGCCAAGTGAAAAATCCTAGGACAGCCGGATATCAAACCTACGAGCAGTACTTC.

This chain joins TRBV7-9 and TRBJ1-1, with TRBD1 matching over 10 bases. The CDR3 loop spans 17 amino acids. Germline CDR1 reads SEHNR; CDR2 reads FQNEAQ (reference sequence). Germline trimming cut 5 bases from V and 3 bases from J; bases unmatched to any gene: 12. CDR3 residues: CASSQSDRGRGHTEAFF. The CDR3 region has the DNA TGTGCCAGCAGCCAATCTGACAGGGGGCGCGGGCACACTGAAGCTTTCTTT.

The chain is built from TRBV5-6 and TRBJ1-2, with D tentatively TRBD1 (6 bases). CDR3 length: 14 residues. Germline V gene lookup returns CDR1 SGHDT and CDR2 YYEEEE. V dropped 2 bases and J dropped 5 bases, with 13 bases sitting between them. The CDR3 nucleotides are TGTGCCAGCAGCTTTGTAGGGACAAGTTATGGCTACACCTTC. Translating it yields CASSFVGTSYGYTF.

This clone was found once. The chain carries TRBV12-3 or TRBV12-4 and TRBJ1-6; D unresolved. This CDR3 is 13 amino acids long. Trimming took 2 bases from V and 9 from J, leaving 8 bases between them. The CDR3 DNA reads TGTGCCAGCAGTTTATCAGGTTTTTCACCCCTCCACTTT. This translates into CASSLSGFSPLHF.

This clone has just a few counts. The rearrangement uses TRBV6-2 or TRBV6-3 and TRBJ1-3, with TRBD1 matching over 7 bases. CDR3 size: 18 residues. J gave up 1 base and V 3 bases, and 12 bases lay outside the gene matches. In germline, CDR1 is MNHEY, CDR2 SVGEGT. Here the CDR3 DNA reads TGTGCCAGCAGTTATCGGAGGCGGGACAGCAGATCTGGAAACACCATATATTTT. Translated, it gives CASSYRRRDSRSGNTIYF.

The CDR3 loop is CASSGTDDYGYTF. DNA of the CDR3: TGCGCCAGCAGCGGGACAGACGACTATGGCTACACCTTC. This chain uses TRBV5-1 with TRBJ1-2, with TRBD1 matching over 7 bases. The CDR3 has 13 residues. V trimming: 4 bases; J trimming: 3 bases; junction bases outside the gene matches: 3. Germline assignment: CDR1 SGHRS and CDR2 YFSETQ. The full variable domain, rest sourced from reference TRBV5-1 and TRBJ1-2, is KAGVTQTPRYLIKTRGQQVTLSCSPISGHRSVSWYQQTPGQGLQFLFEYFSETQRNKGNFPGRFSGRQFSNSRSEMNVSTLELGDSALYLCASSGTDDYGYTFGSGTRLTVV.

Regarding this clone: The junction differs from germline at one of its ends, possibly a read error. The chain recombines TRBV29-1 with TRBJ1-2, with TRBD1 as a possible D gene (5 bases). CDR1 and CDR2 from the germline V gene are SQVTM and ANQGSEA. The CDR3 sequence is 15 residues long. The CDR3: CSVEDGMAGRNGYTF. The CDR3 region has the DNA TGCAGCGTCGAAGATGGGATGGCAGGGCGGAATGGCTACACCTTC.

This clone was observed a handful of times. The rearrangement links TRBV28 to TRBJ1-1; D is possibly TRBD1 (5 bases). This CDR3 is built from 17 residues. The V end lost 2 bases, the J end lost 0 bases, and 16 bases lay between the germline ends. Germline-derived CDR1 and CDR2 are MDHEN and SYDVKM. The CDR3 reads CASSLPPGGTLNTEAFF. In DNA form, the CDR3 reads TGTGCCAGCAGTTTACCCCCTGGGGGGACCTTGAACACTGAAGCTTTCTTT.

This chain joins TRBV6-2 or TRBV6-3 and TRBJ2-1, with 10 bases aligning to TRBD2. With 2 bases clipped from V and 0 bases from J, the junction kept 4 bases outside the gene matches. Germline V gives CDR1 MNHEY, CDR2 SVGEGT. The CDR3 is 17 residues long. The CDR3 DNA sequence: TGTGCCAGCAGTTACGGACTAGCGGTCAGCTCCTACAATGAGCAGTTCTTC. Its protein is CASSYGLAVSSYNEQFF.